These T cell receptor beta chains were read from a single sample in a study of T cells in localized non-small cell lung cancer. The protocol was immunoSEQ multiplex PCR, while the TCRdb copy is restricted to in-frame clones and leaves out a portion. The sample shows fewer than 8,000 clones, about 44% of them seen only once. Source: lymph node tissue, taken before any cancer treatment. These receptors originate from a man aged 35-75 years with stage I lung adenocarcinoma. The CDR3 runs from the conserved cysteine through the conserved F or W. D genes are given only for firm matches. Size tells how often a clone was seen (once, few, many) or the class of an expanded clone, and some rows leave it out.

>TRBD1|TRBV9|-|TRBJ2-7
TGTGCCAGCAGCCCTCGACAGGGGGGCGCCTACGAGCAGTACTTC
CASSPRQGGAYEQYF
>-|TRBV9|medium-sized|TRBJ2-5
TGTGCCAGCAGCCTATGGACAGCACCACAAGAGACCCAGTACTTC
CASSLWTAPQETQYF
>-|TRBV19|-|TRBJ2-7
TGTGCCAGTAGTGGCCCCTCCGAGGGGCACTACGAGCAGTACTTC
CASSGPSEGHYEQYF
>-|TRBV30|-|TRBJ2-3
TGTGCCTGGACCTCCGGGGCCCCAATGCAGTATTTT
CAWTSGAPMQYF
>-|TRBV9|-|TRBJ2-1
TGTGCCAGCAGCATCGGCAGGGGGGAAAACAATGAGCAGTTCTTC
CASSIGRGENNEQFF
>-|TRBV4-1|few|TRBJ2-7
TGCGCCAGCAGCCAAGGTTCTGCCAGTAACTACGAGCAGTACTTC
CASSQGSASNYEQYF
>TRBD1|TRBV4-1|few|TRBJ2-7
TGCGCCAGCAGCCTCGGGACAGCGAGCTCCTACGAGCAGTACTTC
CASSLGTASSYEQYF
>-|TRBV6-8|medium-sized|TRBJ1-1
TGTGCCACTCAGGATCATACAGGGATGAACACTGAAGCTTTCTTT
CATQDHTGMNTEAFF
>TRBD2|TRBV9|-|TRBJ2-1
TGTGCCAGCAGCGCCGGGACTAGCGGGGGTAATGAGCAGTTCTTC
CASSAGTSGGNEQFF
>-|TRBV29-1|-|TRBJ1-2
TGCAGCGTTGAAGGGTCAGTGGAGTATGGCTACACCTTC
CSVEGSVEYGYTF
>-|TRBV29-1|-|TRBJ2-3
TGCAGCGTAACGGGGACACTCCGCAGACCCACAGATACGCAGTATTTT
CSVTGTLRRPTDTQYF
>-|TRBV6-8|medium-sized|TRBJ1-6
TGTGCCAGCAGTGAGATTACCAATTCACCCCTCCACTTT
CASSEITNSPLHF
>TRBD1|TRBV18|few|TRBJ1-2
TGTGCCAGCTCCGGACAGGGAGGGGGCTATGGCTACACCTTC
CASSGQGGGYGYTF
>-|TRBV4-1|medium-sized|TRBJ1-2
TGCGCCAGCAGCCAAGATCTAACCCCAGGTGGCTACACCTTC
CASSQDLTPGGYTF
>TRBD2|TRBV29-1|-|TRBJ2-3
TGCAGCGTTGTACTTAGCGGGAGGGCCGCGGGCACAGATACGCAGTATTTT
CSVVLSGRAAGTDTQYF
>-|TRBV6-8|few|TRBJ1-1
TGTGCCAGCAGTTTTAGGGCCCTGAACACTGAAGCTTTCTTT
CASSFRALNTEAFF
>TRBD1|TRBV28|-|TRBJ1-4
TGTGCCACCATTCCCGGACAGGCGGGAAAAAAACTGTTTTTT
CATIPGQAGKKLFF
>-|TRBV9|medium-sized|TRBJ2-1
TGTGCCAGCAGCGTAGTATCCGGGACCTACAATGAGCAGTTCTTC
CASSVVSGTYNEQFF
>-|TRBV6-8|few|TRBJ2-7
TGTGCCAGCAGTTCCCCAATGAAGGGGCGTGGGTACGAGCAGTACTTC
CASSSPMKGRGYEQYF
>TRBD1|TRBV11-3|medium-sized|TRBJ2-7
TGTGCCAGCAGCACGGCAGGGGGCAAAAACGAGCAGTACTTC
CASSTAGGKNEQYF
>-|TRBV10-3|few|TRBJ1-2
TGTGCCATCAGTCCCCAGGATAGATATGGCTACACCTTC
CAISPQDRYGYTF
>TRBD1|TRBV29-1|once|TRBJ2-4
TGCAGCGTTGAAGTCCGGACAGGGCTCTTACGTGCCAAAAACATTCAGTACTTC
CSVEVRTGLLRAKNIQYF
>TRBD2|TRBV11-3|-|TRBJ2-3
TGTGCCAGCAGCTTATTTGCTAGCGGGACGACAGATACGCAGTATTTT
CASSLFASGTTDTQYF
>-|TRBV6-8|-|TRBJ2-1
TGTGCCAGCAGTGAGGGAAGGAGCGAAGTCAATGAGCAGTTCTTC
CASSEGRSEVNEQFF
>TRBD1|TRBV18|once|TRBJ2-2
TGTGCCAGCTCACACGACAGGGGGAAGAACACCGGGGAGCTGTTTTTT
CASSHDRGKNTGELFF
>TRBD2|TRBV19|-|TRBJ2-1
TGTGCCAGTAGTATTGATTCTAGCGGATCTTACAATGAGCAGTTCTTC
CASSIDSSGSYNEQFF
>TRBD2|TRBV11-3|-|TRBJ2-1
TGTGCCAGCAGCCCCGGGGGACTAGCGGGAGGCAATGAGCAGTTCTTC
CASSPGGLAGGNEQFF